This entry describes one T cell receptor beta chain. The data are from a study of ipilimumab plus nivolumab after autologous stem cell transplantation. V was shortened by 2 bases and J by 3 bases, with 14 bases between the two germline ends. CDR3 length: 15 residues. CDR1 is GTSNPN and CDR2 is SVGIG in the germline V gene (reference sequence). Repertoires were generated with immunoSEQ multiplex PCR, while TCRdb's copy carries only in-frame clones and drops some. The sample gives around 16,000 clones, roughly four fifths of which show up once; approximately 20% is in the top ten. The TCR comes from a male donor with diffuse large B-cell lymphoma. The sample consisted of PBMCs, taken in a trial of ipilimumab plus nivolumab as post-transplant consolidation. The V call is TRBV30, the J call TRBJ2-4, with a weak D call TRBD2 (5 bases). CDR3 residues: CAWSFQLAGKNIQYF. In DNA, the CDR3 is TGTGCCTGGAGTTTTCAGCTAGCCGGCAAAAACATTCAGTACTTC.